The 3 T cell receptor beta chains listed next were all sequenced from one sample in a study of blood T cells in healthy people across ages. A J-beta primer mix and a sample-barcoded 5' primer were used in a second PCR of roughly 6 to 12 cycles. TCRdb re-called the 5' RACE reads with MiXCR, one entry per CDR3 protein. The sample contains 1,800,000 or so distinct CDR3 sequences, roughly two fifths of which appear only once. Sequencing was done on a sample of blood. These TCRs come from a human donor in good health.

The chain recombines TRBV7-2 with TRBJ2-5; 9 bases fit TRBD2. Germline-derived CDR1 and CDR2 are SGHTA and FQGNSA. V lost 5 bases and J lost 1; bases outside the gene matches: 8. The CDR3 is made up of 16 amino acids. The CDR3 DNA is TGTGCCAGCAGCCTAACAACTAGCGGGCGCCAAGAGACCCAGTACTTC. Translating it yields CASSLTTSGRQETQYF.

This clonotype was picked up a small number of times. The chain uses TRBV5-1 and TRBJ1-1, with a tentative D call TRBD1 (5 bases). V gave up 6 bases and J gave up 0 bases, with 15 bases separating them. Germline V gene data show CDR1 as SGHRS and CDR2 as YFSETQ. The CDR3 consists of 15 residues. Here the CDR3 reads CASTSGQGVNTEAFF. The CDR3 region has the DNA TGCGCCAGCACTTCGGGGCAGGGAGTGAACACTGAAGCTTTCTTT.

In its sample, this clonotype was seen a few times. The chain recombines TRBV15 with TRBJ1-2; D might be TRBD1 (5 bases). The CDR3 length is 13 residues. V was clipped by 5 bases and J by 3 bases, with 10 bases between them. The germline V gene encodes CDR1 LNHNV and CDR2 YYDKDF (reference sequence). Written as DNA, the CDR3 is TGTGCCACCAGCCTCGACAGTGACTATGGCTACACCTTC. Its protein is CATSLDSDYGYTF.